These 23 T cell receptor beta chains originate from one sample sequenced in a study of blood T cells in healthy people across ages. A second PCR of roughly 7 to 11 cycles used a sample-barcoded 5' primer and a J-beta primer mix. TCRdb processed the 5' RACE reads anew with MiXCR; each CDR3 protein has one entry. The sample lists 700,000 or so distinct CDR3 sequences, over 20% occurring once. Sequenced sample: blood. The receptors were sampled from a man aged 65 to 79 in good health.

In this sample, this clonotype turned up many times. CDR3 residues: CASSLGDGVYNEQFF. CDR3 nucleotide sequence: TGTGCCAGCAGCTTAGGGGACGGTGTCTACAATGAGCAGTTCTTC. This rearrangement joins TRBV7-9 to TRBJ2-1, with D tentatively TRBD1 or TRBD2 (5 bases each). CDR1 and CDR2 from the germline V gene are SEHNR and FQNEAQ (reference sequence). Between the trimmed V and J ends, which lost 1 base and 3 bases, there was a span of 10 bases. The CDR3 sequence is 15 residues long.

This clonotype showed up just a few times. The chain recombines TRBV5-1 with TRBJ2-1; 11 bases agree with TRBD2. The germline V gene has CDR1 SGHRS and CDR2 YFSETQ. The CDR3 is 16 amino acids. V dropped 4 bases and J dropped 4; count of bases not matched to a gene: 7. The CDR3 protein is CASSRGTSGRYNEQFF. The CDR3 DNA follows: TGCGCCAGCAGCCGAGGGACTAGCGGAAGATACAATGAGCAGTTCTTC.

This rearrangement joins TRBV20-1 to TRBJ2-4; D gene unclear. The CDR3 runs to 13 residues. The germline V gene has CDR1 DFQATT and CDR2 SNEGSKA (reference sequence). Trimming cost V 1 base and J 8 bases, with 12 bases left between them. CDR3 sequence (DNA): TGCAGTGCTAGAGGAAGCGATGCGGACATTCAGTACTTC. Amino acids: CSARGSDADIQYF.

This chain uses TRBV29-1 with TRBJ2-5; D may be TRBD2 (5 bases). This CDR3 is 12 amino acids long. V shed 6 bases and J shed 4 bases, with 12 bases lying between them. Per germline, CDR1 SQVTM and CDR2 ANQGSEA. CDR3 sequence reads: CSVGHGVETQYF. The DNA for the CDR3 is TGCAGCGTCGGCCACGGGGTAGAGACCCAGTACTTC.

Note on this clonotype: A read error may produce the germline difference seen at one junction end. V and J are TRBV12-3 or TRBV12-4 and TRBJ2-1, with TRBD2 matching 16 bases. This CDR3 spans 15 amino acids. The CDR3 DNA sequence: TGTGCCAGCAGTACTACACCGGGACTAGCGGGGGGGAACCTCTTC. This gives the protein CASSTTPGLAGGNLF.

The chain combines TRBV7-2 with TRBJ1-1; D is uncertain. The germline V and J ends were trimmed by 8 bases and 1 base, with 20 bases remaining between them. Germline values: CDR1 SGHTA, CDR2 FQGNSA. The CDR3 has 16 amino acids. CDR3 loop: CASELKSFTPNTEAFF. CDR3 DNA: TGTGCCAGCGAGCTTAAATCCTTCACCCCGAACACTGAAGCTTTCTTT.

This clonotype was detected a few times. The J gene is TRBJ1-1, the V gene TRBV7-3; TRBD1 might be the D (5 bases). This CDR3 has 13 amino acids. The V and J ends lost 8 bases and 1 base respectively, with 11 bases between them. Germline V lookup: CDR1 SGHTA, CDR2 FQGTGA. The DNA for the CDR3 is TGTGCCAGCGCTGGGGGGGGGAACACTGAAGCTTTCTTT. It is translated as CASAGGGNTEAFF.

The sample holds a few counts of this clonotype. The chain joins TRBV7-8 to TRBJ1-2; D gene unclear. V dropped 1 base and J dropped 8 bases, with 11 bases sitting between them. CDR3 length equals 13 residues. The V gene's germline CDR1 is SGHVS and CDR2 FQNEAQ. The chain's CDR3 is CASSLDLVWGYTF. The CDR3 DNA sequence: TGTGCCAGCAGCTTAGATCTAGTCTGGGGCTACACCTTC.

The chain uses TRBV7-2 and TRBJ2-2, with 9 bases that match TRBD1. The CDR3 totals 15 residues. Trimming at V came to 3 bases and at J to 3 bases, leaving 2 bases not matched to a gene. Germline V gives CDR1 SGHTA, CDR2 FQGNSA. CDR3 coding DNA: TGTGCCAGCAGCTTCGGGACAGGGCACACCGGGGAGCTGTTTTTT. This encodes CASSFGTGHTGELFF.

This clonotype has only a few counts. V gene TRBV28 combines with J gene TRBJ2-5; the D is unclear. The CDR3 length is 13 residues. Germline CDR1 is MDHEN and CDR2 is SYDVKM. V shed 5 bases and J shed 1 base, with 8 bases lying between them. CDR3 protein: CASSRDPQETQYF. CDR3 nucleotide sequence: TGTGCCAGCAGTAGAGATCCCCAAGAGACCCAGTACTTC.

Regarding this clonotype: A junction boundary mismatches the germline segment, possibly from a read error. The V gene is TRBV3-1, the J gene TRBJ2-3; D could derive from TRBD1 or TRBD2 (5 bases each). Looked up from germline, CDR1 is LGHDT and CDR2 is YNNKEL (reference sequence). The CDR3 runs 15 residues. The CDR3 DNA reads as TGTGCCAGCGGCCAAGTCTCCGGGACGTCAAGGGCGCAGTATTTT. Translation gives CASGQVSGTSRAQYF.

The chain combines TRBV4-2 with TRBJ1-2; D is unresolved. The CDR3 has 16 amino acids. V lost 4 bases to trimming and J lost 0 bases, with 15 bases between them. Per the germline V gene, CDR1 is LGHNA and CDR2 is YNFKEQ. The CDR3 protein is CASSPSGLGTNYGYTF. CDR3 DNA: TGTGCCAGCAGCCCCTCTGGATTGGGAACTAACTATGGCTACACCTTC.

The chain uses TRBV6-6 and TRBJ2-5, with D unresolved. CDR3 length: 11 amino acids. Looked up from germline, CDR1 is MNHNY and CDR2 is SVGAGI (reference sequence). Trimming stripped 7 bases from V and 5 bases from J, with 8 bases between. The CDR3 spells CASKVQETQYF. The CDR3, as DNA: TGTGCCAGCAAGGTACAGGAGACCCAGTACTTC.

The sample holds many counts of this clonotype. The chain couples TRBV5-1 to TRBJ2-5; TRBD2 matches 9 bases. The CDR3 consists of 13 residues. Germline V gene data show CDR1 as SGHRS and CDR2 as YFSETQ. Trimming cost V 2 bases and J 4 bases; bases outside gene matches: 0. For the CDR3, the DNA is TGCGCCAGCAGCTTTAGCGGGGGAGAGACCCAGTACTTC. This encodes CASSFSGGETQYF.

The chain couples TRBV6-5 to TRBJ2-1; possibly TRBD1 for D (5 bases). V lost 5 bases and J 4 bases, leaving 12 bases between the germline ends. From germline, CDR1 is MNHEY and CDR2 SVGAGI. The CDR3 loop spans 14 amino acids. This CDR3 reads CASSTTRGYNEQFF. The CDR3, as DNA: TGTGCCAGCAGTACCACAAGGGGATACAATGAGCAGTTCTTC.

This clonotype was observed a few times. This chain uses TRBV9 with TRBJ2-3, with D possibly matching TRBD1 (6 bases). The V end lost 4 bases, the J end lost 2 bases, and 20 bases lay between the germline ends. Germline CDR1 and CDR2: SGDLS and YYNGEE. The CDR3 loop spans 17 amino acids. In DNA, the CDR3 is TGTGCCAGCAGCCCCCATACGTCGAAGGGGGACACAGATACGCAGTATTTT. It yields the protein CASSPHTSKGDTDTQYF. The full variable domain, its missing parts supplied by reference TRBV9 and TRBJ2-3, is DSGVTQTPKHLITATGQRVTLRCSPRSGDLSVYWYQQSLDQGLQFLIQYYNGEERAKGNILERFSAQQFPDLHSELNLSSLELGDSALYFCASSPHTSKGDTDTQYFGPGTRLTVL.

The chain uses TRBV3-1 and TRBJ2-3; TRBD2 matches 7 bases. The trim removed 0 bases at V and 4 bases at J, leaving 7 bases unmatched. The CDR3 sequence is 16 residues long. In germline, CDR1 is LGHDT, CDR2 YNNKEL (reference sequence). The CDR3 loop is CASSQDSGIGADTQYF. As DNA, the CDR3 is TGTGCCAGCAGCCAAGACAGCGGGATTGGCGCAGATACGCAGTATTTT.

The genes are TRBV5-5 and TRBJ2-5; 7 nucleotides line up with TRBD2. The tail of the sequence fits TRBJ2-1 better, so the J call may be wrong. Germline V gives CDR1 SGHKS, CDR2 YYEKEE (reference sequence). CDR3 length: 15 residues. The CDR3 nucleotides are TGTGCCAGCAGCTTGCAGACTAGCAGTTTGAATGAGCAGTTCTTC. Residues: CASSLQTSSLNEQFF.

This clonotype was observed a handful of times. The junction shows a germline mismatch at one end, possibly a read error. This chain links TRBV6-5 with TRBJ2-1; TRBD2 aligns across 8 bases. The CDR3 length is 16 residues. Germline V lookup: CDR1 MNHEY, CDR2 SVGAGI. CDR3 residues: CASSYVRGGLYIEQFF. Written as DNA, the CDR3 is TGTGCCAGCAGTTACGTACGGGGGGGCCTCTACATTGAGCAGTTCTTC.

The chain joins TRBV20-1 to TRBJ1-3; no firm D call. The CDR3 contains 14 residues. V gave up 6 bases and J gave up 4 bases, with 16 bases separating them. Germline CDR1 and CDR2: DFQATT and SNEGSKA (reference sequence). This chain's CDR3 is CSAIRWAEGNTIYF. The CDR3 DNA sequence: TGCAGTGCCATCCGGTGGGCGGAAGGAAACACCATATATTTT.

The sample holds many counts of this clonotype. The rearrangement joins TRBV25-1 to TRBJ2-5; D is unresolved. The DNA end lines up better with TRBJ2-1; the J call may be wrong. This CDR3 is built from 11 residues. Looked up from germline, CDR1 is MGHDK and CDR2 is SYGVNS. For the CDR3, the DNA is TGTGCCAGCAGTGGTACTTATGAGCAGTTCTTC. Protein product: CASSGTYEQFF.

J is TRBJ1-3 and V is TRBV12-3 or TRBV12-4; D may be TRBD1 (5 bases). This CDR3 region has 14 residues. V was cut by 2 bases and J by 8 bases, with 13 bases left in between. The CDR3 protein is CASSLQGYRYTIYF. CDR3 DNA sequence: TGTGCCAGCAGTTTACAGGGTTATAGGTACACCATATATTTT.

There are a few counts of this clonotype. The V call is TRBV3-1, the J call TRBJ2-1; D call uncertain. The V end lost 0 bases, the J end lost 1 base, and 10 bases lay between the germline ends. This CDR3 has 16 amino acids. CDR1 and CDR2 from the germline V gene are LGHDT and YNNKEL (reference sequence). The DNA of the CDR3 is TGTGCCAGCAGCCAAGATCTCGCCGGATCCTACAATGAGCAGTTCTTC. This encodes CASSQDLAGSYNEQFF.